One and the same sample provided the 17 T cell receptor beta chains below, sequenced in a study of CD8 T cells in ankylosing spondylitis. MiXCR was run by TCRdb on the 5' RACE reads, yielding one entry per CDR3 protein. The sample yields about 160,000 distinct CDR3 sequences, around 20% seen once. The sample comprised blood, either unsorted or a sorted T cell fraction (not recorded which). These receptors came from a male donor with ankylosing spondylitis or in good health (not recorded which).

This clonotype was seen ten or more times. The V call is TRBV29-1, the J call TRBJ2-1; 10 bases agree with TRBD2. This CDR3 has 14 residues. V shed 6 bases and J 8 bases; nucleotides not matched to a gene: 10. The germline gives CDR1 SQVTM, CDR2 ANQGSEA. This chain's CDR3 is CSVQRLAGVDEQFF. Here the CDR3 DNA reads TGCAGCGTGCAAAGGCTAGCGGGAGTCGATGAGCAGTTCTTC.

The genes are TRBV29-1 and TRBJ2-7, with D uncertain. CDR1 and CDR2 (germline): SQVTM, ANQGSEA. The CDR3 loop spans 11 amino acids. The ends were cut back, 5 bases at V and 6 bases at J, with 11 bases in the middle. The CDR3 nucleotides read TGCAGCGTTCGGACCGTTACCGAGCAGTACTTC. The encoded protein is CSVRTVTEQYF.

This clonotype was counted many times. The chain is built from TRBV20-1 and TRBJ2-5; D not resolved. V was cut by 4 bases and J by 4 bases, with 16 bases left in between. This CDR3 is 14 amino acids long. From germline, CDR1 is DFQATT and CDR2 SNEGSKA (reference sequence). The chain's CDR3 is CSAKSATRGETQYF. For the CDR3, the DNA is TGCAGTGCTAAGAGCGCAACGCGAGGAGAGACCCAGTACTTC.

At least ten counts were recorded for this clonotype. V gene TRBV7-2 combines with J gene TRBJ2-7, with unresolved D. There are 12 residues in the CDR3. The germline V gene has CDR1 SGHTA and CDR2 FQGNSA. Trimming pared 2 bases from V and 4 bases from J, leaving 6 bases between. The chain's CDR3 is CASSLTEYEQYF. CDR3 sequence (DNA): TGTGCCAGCAGCTTAACCGAGTACGAGCAGTACTTC.

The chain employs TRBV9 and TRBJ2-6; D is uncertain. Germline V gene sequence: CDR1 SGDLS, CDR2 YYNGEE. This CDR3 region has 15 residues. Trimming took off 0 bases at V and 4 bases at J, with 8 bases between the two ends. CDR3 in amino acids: CASSVGTSGANVLTF. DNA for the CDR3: TGTGCCAGCAGCGTAGGAACATCCGGGGCCAACGTCCTGACTTTC.

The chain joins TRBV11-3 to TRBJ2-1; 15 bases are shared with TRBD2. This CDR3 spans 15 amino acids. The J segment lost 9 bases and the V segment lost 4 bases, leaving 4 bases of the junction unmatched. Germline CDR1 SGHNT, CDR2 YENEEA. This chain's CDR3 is CASSSGLAGGFEQFF. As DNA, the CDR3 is TGTGCCAGCAGCTCAGGACTAGCGGGAGGGTTTGAGCAGTTCTTC.

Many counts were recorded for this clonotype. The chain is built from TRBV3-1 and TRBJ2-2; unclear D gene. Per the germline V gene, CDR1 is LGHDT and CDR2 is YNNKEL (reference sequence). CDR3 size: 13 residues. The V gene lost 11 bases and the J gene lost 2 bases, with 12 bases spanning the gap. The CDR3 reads CASIGRNTGELFF. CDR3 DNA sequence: TGTGCCTCGATCGGGCGTAACACCGGGGAGCTGTTTTTT.

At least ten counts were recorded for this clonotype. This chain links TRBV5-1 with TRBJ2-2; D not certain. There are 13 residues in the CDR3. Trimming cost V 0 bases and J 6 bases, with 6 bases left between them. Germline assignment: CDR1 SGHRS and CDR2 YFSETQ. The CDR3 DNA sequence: TGCGCCAGCAGCTTGGGGGTTCCCGGGGAGCTGTTTTTT. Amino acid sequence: CASSLGVPGELFF.

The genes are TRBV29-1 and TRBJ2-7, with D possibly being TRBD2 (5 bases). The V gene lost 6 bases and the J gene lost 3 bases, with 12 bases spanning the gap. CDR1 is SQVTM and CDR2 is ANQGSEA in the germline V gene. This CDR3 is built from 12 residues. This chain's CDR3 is CSVRPEGYEQYF. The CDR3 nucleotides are TGCAGCGTGCGCCCCGAGGGCTACGAGCAGTACTTC.

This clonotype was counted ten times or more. CDR3 protein: CASSSTSSETQYF. In DNA, the CDR3 is TGTGCCAGCAGTTCGACTAGTTCGGAGACCCAGTACTTC. V usage is TRBV2 and J usage is TRBJ2-5; perhaps TRBD2 as D (6 bases). Trimming took off 5 bases at V and 5 bases at J, with 12 bases between the two ends. Germline loops: CDR1 SNHLY, CDR2 FYNNEI. The CDR3 runs to 13 residues.

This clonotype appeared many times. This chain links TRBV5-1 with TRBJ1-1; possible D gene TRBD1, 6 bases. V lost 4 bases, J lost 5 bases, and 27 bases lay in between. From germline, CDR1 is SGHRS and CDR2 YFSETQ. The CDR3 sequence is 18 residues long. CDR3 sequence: CASSAPRDIGRGLTEAFF. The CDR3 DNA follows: TGCGCCAGCAGCGCACCCCGGGACATCGGACGAGGGTTGACTGAAGCTTTCTTT.

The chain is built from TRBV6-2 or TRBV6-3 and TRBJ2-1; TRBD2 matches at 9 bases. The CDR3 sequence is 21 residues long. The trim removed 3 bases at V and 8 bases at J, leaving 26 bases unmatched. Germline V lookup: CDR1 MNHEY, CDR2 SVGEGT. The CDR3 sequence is CASSYRSSGKRAGGPFHEQFF. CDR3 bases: TGTGCCAGCAGTTATCGTTCTTCAGGGAAAAGGGCGGGAGGGCCTTTCCATGAGCAGTTCTTC.

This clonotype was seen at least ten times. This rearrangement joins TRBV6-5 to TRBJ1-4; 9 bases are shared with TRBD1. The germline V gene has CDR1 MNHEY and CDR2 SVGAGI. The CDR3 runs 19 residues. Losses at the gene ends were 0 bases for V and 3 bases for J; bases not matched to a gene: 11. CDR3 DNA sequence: TGTGCCAGCAGTTACTCGTCGACTCGGACAGGGGCATCTAATGAAAAACTGTTTTTT. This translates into CASSYSSTRTGASNEKLFF.

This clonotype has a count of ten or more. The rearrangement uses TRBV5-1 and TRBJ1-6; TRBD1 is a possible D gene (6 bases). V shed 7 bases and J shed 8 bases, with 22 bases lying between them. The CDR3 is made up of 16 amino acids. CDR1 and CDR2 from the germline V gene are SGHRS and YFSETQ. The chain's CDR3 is CASSPGQGGAHSPLHF. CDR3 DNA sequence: TGCGCCAGCTCCCCGGGACAAGGAGGAGCGCATTCACCCCTCCACTTT.

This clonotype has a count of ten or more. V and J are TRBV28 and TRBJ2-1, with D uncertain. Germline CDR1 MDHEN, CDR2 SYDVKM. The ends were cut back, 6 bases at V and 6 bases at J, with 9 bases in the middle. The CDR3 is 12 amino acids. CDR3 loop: CASSLFPNEQFF. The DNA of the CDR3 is TGTGCCAGCAGCCTCTTCCCCAATGAGCAGTTCTTC.

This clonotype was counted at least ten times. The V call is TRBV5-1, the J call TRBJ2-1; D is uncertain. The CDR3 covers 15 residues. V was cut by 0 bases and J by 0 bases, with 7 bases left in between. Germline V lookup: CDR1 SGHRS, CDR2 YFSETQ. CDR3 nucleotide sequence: TGCGCCAGCAGCTTGGAACTATACTCCTACAATGAGCAGTTCTTC. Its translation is CASSLELYSYNEQFF.

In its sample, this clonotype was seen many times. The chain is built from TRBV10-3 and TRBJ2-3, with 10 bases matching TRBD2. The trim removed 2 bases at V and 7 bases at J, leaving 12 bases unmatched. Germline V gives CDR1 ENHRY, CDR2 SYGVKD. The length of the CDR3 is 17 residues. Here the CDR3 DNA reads TGTGCCATCAGTGAGCGAGCGGGAGGGCCGTCAGCAAATACGCAGTATTTT. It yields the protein CAISERAGGPSANTQYF.